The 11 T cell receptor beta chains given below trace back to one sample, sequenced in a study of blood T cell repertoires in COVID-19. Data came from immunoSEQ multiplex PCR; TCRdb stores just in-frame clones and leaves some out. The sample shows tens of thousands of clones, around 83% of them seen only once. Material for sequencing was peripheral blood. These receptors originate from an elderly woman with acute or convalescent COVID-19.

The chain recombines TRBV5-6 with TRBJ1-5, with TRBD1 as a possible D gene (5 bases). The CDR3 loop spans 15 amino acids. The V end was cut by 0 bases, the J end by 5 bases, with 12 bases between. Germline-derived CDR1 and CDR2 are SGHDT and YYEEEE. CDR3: CASSLDAGRDQPQHF. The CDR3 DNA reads TGTGCCAGCAGCTTGGACGCGGGGCGGGATCAGCCCCAGCATTTT.

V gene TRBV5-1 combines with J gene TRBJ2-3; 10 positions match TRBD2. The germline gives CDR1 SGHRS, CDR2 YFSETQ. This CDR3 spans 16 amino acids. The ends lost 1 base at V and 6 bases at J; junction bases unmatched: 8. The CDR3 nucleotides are TGCGCCAGCAGCTTGAACAGCGGGGGGGCGTCCGATACGCAGTATTTT. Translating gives CASSLNSGGASDTQYF.

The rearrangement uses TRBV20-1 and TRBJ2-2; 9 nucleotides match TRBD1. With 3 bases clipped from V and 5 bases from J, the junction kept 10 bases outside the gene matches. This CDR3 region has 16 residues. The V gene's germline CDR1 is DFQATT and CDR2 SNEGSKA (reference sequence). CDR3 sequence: CSASEQTGGLTGELFF. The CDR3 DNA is TGCAGTGCTAGTGAACAGACAGGGGGGTTGACCGGGGAGCTGTTTTTT.

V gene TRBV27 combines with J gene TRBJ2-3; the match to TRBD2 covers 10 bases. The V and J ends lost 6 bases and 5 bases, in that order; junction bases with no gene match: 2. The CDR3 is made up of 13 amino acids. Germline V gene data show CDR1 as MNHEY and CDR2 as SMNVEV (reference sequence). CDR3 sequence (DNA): TGTGCCAGCAGGCGACTAGCGGGAGATACGCAGTATTTT. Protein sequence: CASRRLAGDTQYF.

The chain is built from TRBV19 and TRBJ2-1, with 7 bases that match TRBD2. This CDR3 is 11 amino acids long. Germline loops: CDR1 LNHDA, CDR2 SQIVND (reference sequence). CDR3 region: CSTGRYNEQFF. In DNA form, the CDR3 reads TGTAGTACCGGGAGGTACAATGAGCAGTTCTTC.

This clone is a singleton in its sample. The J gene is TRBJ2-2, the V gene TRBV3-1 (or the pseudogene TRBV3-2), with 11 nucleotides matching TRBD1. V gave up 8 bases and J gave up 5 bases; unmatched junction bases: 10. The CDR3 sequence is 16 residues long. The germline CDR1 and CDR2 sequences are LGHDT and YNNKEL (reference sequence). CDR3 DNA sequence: TGTGCCAGCTCCTTAGGACAGGGGGCGCGGACCGGGGAGCTGTTTTTT. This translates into CASSLGQGARTGELFF.

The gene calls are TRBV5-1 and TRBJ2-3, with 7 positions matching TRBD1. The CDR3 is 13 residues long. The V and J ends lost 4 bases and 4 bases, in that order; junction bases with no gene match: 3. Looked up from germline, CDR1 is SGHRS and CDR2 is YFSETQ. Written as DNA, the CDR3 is TGCGCCAGCAGCACAGGACAGGCAGATACGCAGTATTTT. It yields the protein CASSTGQADTQYF.

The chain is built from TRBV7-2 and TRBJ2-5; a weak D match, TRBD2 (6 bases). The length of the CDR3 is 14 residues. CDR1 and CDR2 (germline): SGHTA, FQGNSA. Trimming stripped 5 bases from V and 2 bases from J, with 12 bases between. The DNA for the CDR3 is TGTGCCAGCAGCCGGGACTTCCGGCAAGAGACCCAGTACTTC. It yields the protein CASSRDFRQETQYF.

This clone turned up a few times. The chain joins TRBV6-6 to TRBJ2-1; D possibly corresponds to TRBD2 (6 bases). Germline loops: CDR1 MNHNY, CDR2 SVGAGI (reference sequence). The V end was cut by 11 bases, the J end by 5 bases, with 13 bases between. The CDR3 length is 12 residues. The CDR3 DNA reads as TGTGCCTCCATGGGACTCGACAATGAGCAGTTCTTC. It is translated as CASMGLDNEQFF.

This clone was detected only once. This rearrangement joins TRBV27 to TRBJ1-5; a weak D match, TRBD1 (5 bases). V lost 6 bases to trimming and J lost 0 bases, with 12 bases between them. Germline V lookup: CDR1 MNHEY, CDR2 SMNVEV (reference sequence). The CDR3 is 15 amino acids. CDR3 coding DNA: TGTGCCAGCAGGACCCGACAGAATAGCAATCAGCCCCAGCATTTT. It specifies CASRTRQNSNQPQHF.

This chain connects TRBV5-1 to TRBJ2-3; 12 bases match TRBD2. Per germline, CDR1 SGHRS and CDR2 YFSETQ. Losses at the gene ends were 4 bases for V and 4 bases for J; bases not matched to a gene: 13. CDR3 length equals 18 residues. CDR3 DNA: TGCGCCAGCAGCCTTGAACCGACTAGCGGGAGTGGGGCAGATACGCAGTATTTT. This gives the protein CASSLEPTSGSGADTQYF.